The 32 T cell receptor beta chains presented below share a single source sample, sequenced in a study of T cell responses to AZD1222 COVID-19 vaccine. Assay: immunoSEQ multiplex PCR; the TCRdb copy retains only in-frame clones and omits some. The sample lists roughly 77,000 clones, 90% seen once, with about 3.1% in the top ten. The specimen was peripheral blood, collected 28 days after the second AZD1222 dose. The source of these receptors is an adult who received the AZD1222 COVID-19 vaccine.

J is TRBJ2-7 and V is TRBV19; tentatively, D is TRBD1 or TRBD2 (5 bases each). Germline assignment: CDR1 LNHDA and CDR2 SQIVND (reference sequence). This CDR3 region has 15 residues. Trimming cost V 1 base and J 4 bases, with 14 bases left between them. DNA for the CDR3: TGTGCCAGTAGTATAGTTCCGGGGCCGGTTTACGAGCAGTACTTC. Its protein product is CASSIVPGPVYEQYF.

The chain links TRBV4-1 to TRBJ1-1; a weak D match, TRBD1 (6 bases). Trimming pared 1 base from V and 1 base from J, leaving 13 bases between. The CDR3 has 16 residues. Per germline, CDR1 MGHRA and CDR2 YSYEKL. The CDR3 spells CASSQVTGRRNTEAFF. Here the CDR3 DNA reads TGCGCCAGCAGCCAAGTAACAGGGAGGAGGAACACTGAAGCTTTCTTT.

This chain links TRBV6-5 with TRBJ1-2; D may be TRBD1 (6 bases). V lost 6 bases and J lost 4, with 9 bases in between. CDR1 and CDR2 (germline): MNHEY, SVGAGI. There are 12 residues in the CDR3. The CDR3 loop is CASSQGPYGYTF. CDR3 DNA sequence: TGTGCCAGCAGCCAGGGGCCCTATGGCTACACCTTC.

V is TRBV13 and J is TRBJ2-3; D unresolved. V was shortened by 8 bases and J by 1 base, with 10 bases between the two germline ends. This CDR3 comprises 13 residues. Per the germline V gene, CDR1 is PRHDT and CDR2 is FYEKMQ (reference sequence). In DNA form, the CDR3 reads TGTGCCAGCTCCCTGTGGGGCACAGATACGCAGTATTTT. Residues: CASSLWGTDTQYF. Full variable domain (missing parts from reference TRBV13 and TRBJ2-3): AAGVIQSPRHLIKEKRETATLKCYPIPRHDTVYWYQQGPGQDPQFLISFYEKMQSDKGSIPDRFSAQQFSDYHSELNMSSLELGDSALYFCASSLWGTDTQYFGPGTRLTVL.

This chain links TRBV28 with TRBJ2-7, with a weak D call TRBD2 (6 bases). The CDR3 is 14 residues long. Germline CDR1 MDHEN, CDR2 SYDVKM. V was clipped by 4 bases and J by 5 bases, with 15 bases between them. The CDR3 region is CASSSRPEGNEQYF. The CDR3 region has the DNA TGTGCCAGCAGTTCTCGACCGGAGGGGAACGAGCAGTACTTC.

J is TRBJ1-2 and V is TRBV21-1. TRBV21-1 constitutes a pseudogene. The CDR3 is 20 residues long. As DNA, the CDR3 is TGTGCCAGCAGCAAGAACGGGCAGGATTACAACGACCGTGGGTGTCACGGCTACACCTTC. Translating it yields CASSKNGQDYNDRGCHGYTF.

The chain is built from TRBV28 and TRBJ2-2, with a tentative D call TRBD2 (7 bases). V shed 2 bases and J shed 8 bases, with 9 bases lying between them. Germline CDR1 MDHEN, CDR2 SYDVKM. The CDR3 covers 13 residues. In nucleotides, the CDR3 is TGTGCCAGCAGTTTAGCGGGGGCGGGGGAGCTGTTTTTT. Encoded protein: CASSLAGAGELFF.

The chain joins TRBV14 to TRBJ2-3; no clear D gene. The CDR3 contains 12 residues. The germline gives CDR1 SGHDN, CDR2 FVKESK. V was shortened by 8 bases and J by 6 bases, with 12 bases between the two germline ends. The CDR3 nucleotides read TGTGCCAGCGGGTCCGAGTGGGATACGCAGTATTTT. The encoded protein is CASGSEWDTQYF. Full variable domain (missing parts from reference TRBV14 and TRBJ2-3): EAGVTQFPSHSVIEKGQTVTLRCDPISGHDNLYWYRRVMGKEIKFLLHFVKESKQDESGMPNNRFLAERTGGTYSTLKVQPAELEDSGVYFCASGSEWDTQYFGPGTRLTVL.

J is TRBJ1-1 and V is TRBV29-1, with D perhaps TRBD1 (6 bases). Trimming removed 4 bases from V and 3 bases from J, with 12 bases in between. The CDR3 loop spans 13 amino acids. Germline V gene data show CDR1 as SQVTM and CDR2 as ANQGSEA. The CDR3 DNA reads TGCAGCGTTGTGAGGGCAGGGGACACTGAAGCTTTCTTT. Its protein product is CSVVRAGDTEAFF.

The rearrangement links TRBV7-3 to TRBJ2-3; D perhaps matches TRBD2 (6 bases). Trimming left V 5 bases short and J 4 bases short, with 10 bases between. The CDR3 has 13 residues. Germline assignment: CDR1 SGHTA and CDR2 FQGTGA. CDR3 residues: CASSQGTSDTQYF. CDR3 nucleotide sequence: TGTGCCAGCAGCCAAGGGACTTCAGATACGCAGTATTTT.

The rearrangement links TRBV2 to TRBJ1-2, with D maybe TRBD1 (6 bases). The CDR3 has 12 residues. Germline CDR1 reads SNHLY; CDR2 reads FYNNEI. Trimming shortened V by 8 bases and J by 8 bases, and 15 bases separated the two germline ends. The CDR3 here is CASHKGGFGYTF. In DNA form, the CDR3 reads TGTGCCAGCCATAAAGGGGGTTTCGGCTACACCTTC.

V and J are TRBV11-3 and TRBJ1-3; the match to TRBD1 covers 10 bases. Germline-derived CDR1 and CDR2 are SGHNT and YENEEA. The CDR3 is 15 amino acids. Unmatched junction bases numbered 4, after V lost 8 bases and J lost 0 bases. CDR3 in amino acids: CASGDRGTSGNTIYF. The DNA for the CDR3 is TGTGCCAGCGGGGACAGGGGAACCTCTGGAAACACCATATATTTT.

The V call is TRBV5-6, the J call TRBJ1-4, with D uncertain. Germline loops: CDR1 SGHDT, CDR2 YYEEEE. This CDR3 spans 15 amino acids. V dropped 0 bases and J dropped 4 bases, with 10 bases sitting between them. Here the CDR3 reads CASSLVGRDNEKLFF. Written as DNA, the CDR3 is TGTGCCAGCAGCTTGGTAGGTCGAGATAATGAAAAACTGTTTTTT.

In DNA form, the CDR3 reads TGTGCCAGCAGCGGGGGGCGGCCATCGACCGGGGAGCTGTTTTTT. This gives the protein CASSGGRPSTGELFF. The V and J genes are TRBV7-9 and TRBJ2-2; D possibly uses TRBD1 or TRBD2 (6 bases each). Trimming took 5 bases from V and 5 from J, leaving 15 bases between them. This CDR3 has 15 residues. CDR1 and CDR2 (germline): SEHNR, FQNEAQ (reference sequence).

The chain is built from TRBV13 and TRBJ1-1; unclear D gene. Germline CDR1 PRHDT, CDR2 FYEKMQ (reference sequence). The V end lost 3 bases, the J end lost 10 bases, and 9 bases lay between the germline ends. This CDR3 contains 11 residues. The CDR3 region is CASSFDVGAFF. The CDR3, as DNA: TGTGCCAGCAGCTTCGATGTAGGAGCTTTCTTT.

This chain joins TRBV2 and TRBJ1-1; possibly TRBD1 for D (6 bases). CDR3 length: 14 amino acids. Germline loops: CDR1 SNHLY, CDR2 FYNNEI. The V end lost 5 bases, the J end lost 5 bases, and 15 bases lay between the germline ends. CDR3 in amino acids: CASSIQGRETEAFF. In DNA form, the CDR3 reads TGTGCCAGCAGTATTCAGGGGCGGGAAACTGAAGCTTTCTTT.

This chain uses TRBV2 with TRBJ1-3; TRBD1 might be the D (5 bases). V dropped 5 bases and J dropped 4 bases, with 12 bases sitting between them. The V gene's germline CDR1 is SNHLY and CDR2 FYNNEI. The CDR3 spans 14 residues. The CDR3 sequence: CASSPRQIGNTIYF. The CDR3 nucleotides read TGTGCCAGCAGTCCCAGACAGATAGGAAACACCATATATTTT. The complete variable domain, with remaining parts taken from reference TRBV2 and TRBJ1-3, reads EPEVTQTPSHQVTQMGQEVILRCVPISNHLYFYWYRQILGQKVEFLVSFYNNEISEKSEIFDDQFSVERPDGSNFTLKIRSTKLEDSAMYFCASSPRQIGNTIYFGEGSWLTVV.

This chain uses TRBV7-3 with TRBJ1-1, with D uncertain. Germline values: CDR1 SGHTA, CDR2 FQGTGA. Trimming took off 2 bases at V and 3 bases at J, with 7 bases between the two ends. The CDR3 loop spans 13 amino acids. This chain's CDR3 is CASSLYTDTEAFF. The CDR3 region has the DNA TGTGCCAGCAGCTTATACACGGACACTGAAGCTTTCTTT. Together with reference TRBV7-3 and TRBJ1-1, the CDR3 gives the full variable domain: GAGVSQTPSNKVTEKGKYVELRCDPISGHTALYWYRQSLGQGPEFLIYFQGTGAADDSGLPNDRFFAVRPEGSVSTLKIQRTERGDSAVYLCASSLYTDTEAFFGQGTRLTVV.

The genes are TRBV18 and TRBJ1-1; maybe TRBD1 (6 bases). CDR1 and CDR2 (germline): KGHSH, LQKENI. V shed 2 bases and J shed 5 bases, with 9 bases lying between them. The CDR3 runs 13 residues. The CDR3 nucleotides read TGTGCCAGCTCACCAACTACAGGGACTGAAGCTTTCTTT. This encodes CASSPTTGTEAFF.

The rearrangement uses TRBV19 and TRBJ1-1; tentatively, D is TRBD1 (5 bases). CDR3 length equals 15 residues. The germline V and J ends were trimmed by 1 base and 6 bases, with 15 bases remaining between them. Germline V gives CDR1 LNHDA, CDR2 SQIVND (reference sequence). CDR3 protein: CASSIVSQGSPEAFF. The CDR3 DNA follows: TGTGCCAGTAGTATAGTCAGTCAGGGATCGCCTGAAGCTTTCTTT.

J is TRBJ2-5 and V is TRBV5-4; no clear D gene. Germline CDR1 is SGHNT and CDR2 is YYREEE (reference sequence). The CDR3 contains 13 residues. The germline V and J ends were trimmed by 2 bases and 2 bases, with 7 bases remaining between them. The CDR3 DNA reads as TGTGCCAGCAGCTTAAGAGAACAAGAGACCCAGTACTTC. Its protein product is CASSLREQETQYF.

The V call is TRBV12-5, the J call TRBJ1-1; D gene uncertain. The germline gives CDR1 LGHNT, CDR2 FRNRAP. V was clipped by 1 base and J by 7 bases, with 4 bases between them. CDR3 length equals 11 residues. The CDR3 loop reads CASGLGGEAFF. In DNA, the CDR3 is TGTGCTAGTGGTTTGGGGGGTGAAGCTTTCTTT.

The CDR3 coding sequence is TGTGCCAGCAGCCCAGGGTGGCCCACTGAAGCTTTCTTT. Residues: CASSPGWPTEAFF. The V gene is TRBV7-2, the J gene TRBJ1-1; possibly TRBD1 for D (5 bases). Trimming stripped 5 bases from V and 4 bases from J, with 11 bases between. Germline V gene data show CDR1 as SGHTA and CDR2 as FQGNSA. The CDR3 loop spans 13 amino acids. Drawing the rest from reference TRBV7-2 and TRBJ1-1, the complete variable domain is GAGVSQSPSNKVTEKGKDVELRCDPISGHTALYWYRQSLGQGLEFLIYFQGNSAPDKSGLPSDRFSAERTGGSVSTLTIQRTQQEDSAVYLCASSPGWPTEAFFGQGTRLTVV.

The gene calls are TRBV5-1 and TRBJ2-7, with TRBD1 matching over 8 bases. Germline CDR1 SGHRS, CDR2 YFSETQ. The CDR3 is 13 residues long. V gave up 3 bases and J gave up 11 bases; unmatched junction bases: 10. The CDR3 here is CASSYGQGSMEYF. CDR3 in DNA: TGCGCCAGCAGCTACGGACAGGGCTCAATGGAGTACTTC.

The V and J genes are TRBV6-5 and TRBJ2-3; D unclear. There are 14 residues in the CDR3. Germline CDR1 reads MNHEY; CDR2 reads SVGAGI. The ends were cut back, 6 bases at V and 4 bases at J, with 14 bases in the middle. In DNA, the CDR3 is TGTGCCAGCAGCCTTCTTCCTTGGGCAGATACGCAGTATTTT. The encoded protein is CASSLLPWADTQYF.

The chain recombines TRBV11-2 with TRBJ2-1; 7 bases agree with TRBD2. Germline V gene data show CDR1 as SGHAT and CDR2 as FQNNGV. The CDR3 covers 18 residues. V dropped 3 bases and J dropped 4; count of bases not matched to a gene: 15. In DNA form, the CDR3 reads TGTGCCAGCAGCTTTCGAGGCGCGGCGGGAGTGGGGTACAATGAGCAGTTCTTC. It translates to CASSFRGAAGVGYNEQFF.

This sequence joins TRBV29-1 and TRBJ2-7, with a weak D call TRBD1 (6 bases). V shed 1 base and J shed 1 base, with 17 bases lying between them. Germline loops: CDR1 SQVTM, CDR2 ANQGSEA. The CDR3 length is 16 residues. The CDR3 nucleotides read TGCAGCGTTGAAGTCGGTGACAGGACACAATCCTACGAGCAGTACTTC. Its protein is CSVEVGDRTQSYEQYF.

The chain combines TRBV5-1 with TRBJ1-5; D not resolved. The CDR3 is 15 amino acids. V lost 4 bases, J lost 4 bases, and 15 bases lay in between. From germline, CDR1 is SGHRS and CDR2 YFSETQ. CDR3 amino acids: CASSPGVTANQPQHF. CDR3 sequence (DNA): TGCGCCAGCAGCCCTGGGGTAACGGCAAATCAGCCCCAGCATTTT.

V gene TRBV23-1 combines with J gene TRBJ1-1; TRBD1 matches 7 bases. TRBV23-1 is marked as an open reading frame, function uncertain. The CDR3 length is 14 residues. The junction had 3 bases not matched to a gene; V was cut back by 3 bases and J by 2 bases. The CDR3 region is CASSQGQPNTEAFF. In DNA, the CDR3 is TGCGCCAGCAGTCAGGGACAGCCAAACACTGAAGCTTTCTTT.

This chain connects TRBV10-1 to TRBJ2-7, with 7 nucleotides matching TRBD2. V lost 7 bases to trimming and J lost 2 bases; unmatched junction nucleotides: 14. CDR1 and CDR2 (germline): WNHNN, SYGVQD (reference sequence). CDR3 length: 16 amino acids. The CDR3 bases are TGCGCCAGCACGGGGGGTGGCACTAGCGTAACCTACGAGCAGTACTTC. This codes for CASTGGGTSVTYEQYF.

The chain combines TRBV10-3 with TRBJ1-1; D is uncertain. Germline V gives CDR1 ENHRY, CDR2 SYGVKD. The CDR3 totals 16 residues. The V end lost 0 bases, the J end lost 0 bases, and 11 bases lay between the germline ends. Here the CDR3 reads CAISESIPPMNTEAFF. Here the CDR3 DNA reads TGTGCCATCAGTGAGTCGATCCCACCTATGAACACTGAAGCTTTCTTT.

The chain is built from TRBV5-1 and TRBJ1-1; tentatively, D is TRBD1 (5 bases). This CDR3 spans 17 amino acids. In germline, CDR1 is SGHRS, CDR2 YFSETQ. The V end was cut by 0 bases, the J end by 0 bases, with 15 bases between. This chain's CDR3 is CASSLAAGREVNTEAFF. As DNA, the CDR3 is TGCGCCAGCAGCTTGGCGGCAGGGAGGGAGGTGAACACTGAAGCTTTCTTT.